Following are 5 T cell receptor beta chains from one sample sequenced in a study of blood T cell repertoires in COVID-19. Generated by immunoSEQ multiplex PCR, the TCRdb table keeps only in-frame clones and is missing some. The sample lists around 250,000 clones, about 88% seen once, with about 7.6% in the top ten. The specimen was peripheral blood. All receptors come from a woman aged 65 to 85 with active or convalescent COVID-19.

The CDR3 bases are TGTGCCAGCAATCCATACAGAGGGCAGAACACTGAAGCTTTCTTT. Amino acid sequence: CASNPYRGQNTEAFF. The chain employs TRBV6-5 and TRBJ1-1, with unresolved D. V lost 7 bases and J lost 1, with 16 bases in between. The CDR3 totals 15 residues. CDR1 and CDR2 (germline): MNHEY, SVGAGI.

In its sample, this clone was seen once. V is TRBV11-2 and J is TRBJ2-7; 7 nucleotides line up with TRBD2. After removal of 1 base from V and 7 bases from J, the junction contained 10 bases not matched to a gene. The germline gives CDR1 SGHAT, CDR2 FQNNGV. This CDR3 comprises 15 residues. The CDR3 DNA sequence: TGTGCCAGCAGCTTAGGGTCAGCAGGCGGGGGAGAGCAGTACTTC. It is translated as CASSLGSAGGGEQYF. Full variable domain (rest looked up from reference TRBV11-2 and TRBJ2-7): EAGVAQSPRYKIIEKRQSVAFWCNPISGHATLYWYQQILGQGPKLLIQFQNNGVVDDSQLPKDRFSAERLKGVDSTLKIQPAKLEDSAVYLCASSLGSAGGGEQYFGPGTRLTVT.

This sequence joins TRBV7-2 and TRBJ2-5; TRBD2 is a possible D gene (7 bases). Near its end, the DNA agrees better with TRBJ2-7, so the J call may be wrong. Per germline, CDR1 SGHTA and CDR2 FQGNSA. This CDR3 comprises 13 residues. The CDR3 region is CASSLRGGYEQYF. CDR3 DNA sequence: TGTGCCAGCAGCTTGAGGGGGGGATACGAGCAGTACTTC.

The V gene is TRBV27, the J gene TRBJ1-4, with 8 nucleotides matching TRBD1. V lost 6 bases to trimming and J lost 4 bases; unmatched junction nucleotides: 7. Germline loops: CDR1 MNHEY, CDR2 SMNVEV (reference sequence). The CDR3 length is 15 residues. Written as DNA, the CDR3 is TGTGCCAGCAGCCAACGGACAGGGAGTAATGAAAAACTGTTTTTT. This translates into CASSQRTGSNEKLFF.

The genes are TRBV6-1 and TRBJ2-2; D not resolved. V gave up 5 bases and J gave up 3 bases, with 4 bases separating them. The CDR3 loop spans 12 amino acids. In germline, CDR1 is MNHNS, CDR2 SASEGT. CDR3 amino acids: CASSPYTGELFF. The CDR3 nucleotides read TGTGCCAGCAGTCCTTACACCGGGGAGCTGTTTTTT.